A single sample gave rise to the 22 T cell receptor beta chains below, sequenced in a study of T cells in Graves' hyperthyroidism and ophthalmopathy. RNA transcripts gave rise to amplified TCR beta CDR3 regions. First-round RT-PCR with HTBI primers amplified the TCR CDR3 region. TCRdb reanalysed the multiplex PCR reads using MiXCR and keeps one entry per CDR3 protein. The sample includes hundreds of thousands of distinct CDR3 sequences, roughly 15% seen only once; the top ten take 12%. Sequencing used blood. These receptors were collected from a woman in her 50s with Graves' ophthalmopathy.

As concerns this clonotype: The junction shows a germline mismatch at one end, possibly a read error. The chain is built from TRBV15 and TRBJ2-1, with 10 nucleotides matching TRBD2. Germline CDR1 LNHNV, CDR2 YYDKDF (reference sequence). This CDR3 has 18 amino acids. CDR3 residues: CTTSRDPHSSGSNNEQFF. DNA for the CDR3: TGTACCACCAGCAGAGATCCCCACTCTAGCGGGAGCAACAATGAGCAGTTCTTC. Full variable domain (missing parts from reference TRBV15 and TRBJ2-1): DAMVIQNPRYQVTQFGKPVTLSCSQTLNHNVMYWYQQKSSQAPKLLFHYYDKDFNNEADTPDNFQSRRPNTSFCFLDIRSPGLGDTAMYLCTTSRDPHSSGSNNEQFFGPGTRLTVL.

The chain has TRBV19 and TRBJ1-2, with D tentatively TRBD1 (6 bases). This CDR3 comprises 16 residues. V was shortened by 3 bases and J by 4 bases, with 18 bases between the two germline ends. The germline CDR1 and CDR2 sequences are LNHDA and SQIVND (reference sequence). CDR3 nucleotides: TGTGCCAGTAGTATCAGAGGGGGGACGGAGGGCTATGGCTACACCTTC. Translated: CASSIRGGTEGYGYTF.

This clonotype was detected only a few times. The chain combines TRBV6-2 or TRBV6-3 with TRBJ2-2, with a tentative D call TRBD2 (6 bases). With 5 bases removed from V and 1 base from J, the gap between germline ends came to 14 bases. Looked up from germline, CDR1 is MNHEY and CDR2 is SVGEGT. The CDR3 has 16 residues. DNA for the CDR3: TGTGCCAGCAGTATACTAGGAGCGGGGAACACCGGGGAGCTGTTTTTT. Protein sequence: CASSILGAGNTGELFF.

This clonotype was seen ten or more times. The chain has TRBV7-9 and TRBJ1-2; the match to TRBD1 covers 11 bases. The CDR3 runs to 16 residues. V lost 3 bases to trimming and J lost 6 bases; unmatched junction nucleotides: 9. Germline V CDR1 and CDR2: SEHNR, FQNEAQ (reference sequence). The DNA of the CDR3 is TGTGCCAGCAGCTTGGGGACAGGGGGAACAAGCCATGGCTACACCTTC. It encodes CASSLGTGGTSHGYTF.

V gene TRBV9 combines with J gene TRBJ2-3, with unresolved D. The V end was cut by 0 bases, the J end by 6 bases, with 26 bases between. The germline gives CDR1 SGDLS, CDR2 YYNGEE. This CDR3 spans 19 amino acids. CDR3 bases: TGTGCCAGCAGCGTAGCTAATGGCGGAGTTTCTTGGAATGGTGATACGCAGTATTTT. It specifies CASSVANGGVSWNGDTQYF.

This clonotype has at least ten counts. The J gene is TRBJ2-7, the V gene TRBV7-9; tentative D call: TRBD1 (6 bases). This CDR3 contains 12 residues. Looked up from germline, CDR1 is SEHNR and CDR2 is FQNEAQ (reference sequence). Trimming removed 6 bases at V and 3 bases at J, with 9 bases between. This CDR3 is CASSPGDYEQYF. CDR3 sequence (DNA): TGTGCCAGCAGTCCAGGGGACTACGAGCAGTACTTC.

The CDR3, as DNA: TGTGCCATCAGTGATACGAGACTAGCGGGAGATCTTGGGGCCAACGTCCTGACTTTC. This gives the protein CAISDTRLAGDLGANVLTF. The V call is TRBV10-3, the J call TRBJ2-6, with TRBD2 matching over 12 bases. CDR3 length: 19 residues. J lost 3 bases, V lost 3 bases, and 9 bases had no gene match. Per the germline V gene, CDR1 is ENHRY and CDR2 is SYGVKD.

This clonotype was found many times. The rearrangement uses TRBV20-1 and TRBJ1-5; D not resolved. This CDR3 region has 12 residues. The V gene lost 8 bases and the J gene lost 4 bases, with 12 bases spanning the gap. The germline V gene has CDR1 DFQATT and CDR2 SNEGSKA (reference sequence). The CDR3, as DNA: TGCAGTACTGGACTTTTAAATCAGCCCCAGCATTTT. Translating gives CSTGLLNQPQHF.

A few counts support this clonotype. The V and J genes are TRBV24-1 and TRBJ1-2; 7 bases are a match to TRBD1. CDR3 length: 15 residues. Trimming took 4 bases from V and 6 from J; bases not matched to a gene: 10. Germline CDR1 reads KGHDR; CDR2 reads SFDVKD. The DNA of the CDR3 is TGTGCCACCAGTGAGGGGGACAGACGAGGGGATGGCTACACCTTC. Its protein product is CATSEGDRRGDGYTF.

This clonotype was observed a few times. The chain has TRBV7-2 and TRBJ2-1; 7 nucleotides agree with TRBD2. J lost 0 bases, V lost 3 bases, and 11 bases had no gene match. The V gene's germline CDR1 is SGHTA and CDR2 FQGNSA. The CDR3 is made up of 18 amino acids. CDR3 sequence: CASSFPRGLAASYNEQFF. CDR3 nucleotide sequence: TGTGCCAGCAGCTTCCCAAGGGGTCTAGCGGCCTCCTACAATGAGCAGTTCTTC.

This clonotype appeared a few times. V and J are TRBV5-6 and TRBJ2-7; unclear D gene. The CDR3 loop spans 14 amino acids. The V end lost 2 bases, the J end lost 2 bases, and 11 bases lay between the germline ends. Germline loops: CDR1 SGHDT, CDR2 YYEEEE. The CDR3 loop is CASSLSGNPYEQYF. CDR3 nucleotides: TGTGCCAGCAGCTTATCGGGTAATCCCTACGAGCAGTACTTC.

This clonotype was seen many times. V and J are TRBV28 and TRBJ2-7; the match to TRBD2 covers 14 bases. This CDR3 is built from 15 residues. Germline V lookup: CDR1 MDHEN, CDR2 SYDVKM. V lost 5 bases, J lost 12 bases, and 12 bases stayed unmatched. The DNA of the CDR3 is TGTGCCAGCAGTACGCCGGGACTAGCGGGAGCCAGGGGGTACTTC. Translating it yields CASSTPGLAGARGYF.

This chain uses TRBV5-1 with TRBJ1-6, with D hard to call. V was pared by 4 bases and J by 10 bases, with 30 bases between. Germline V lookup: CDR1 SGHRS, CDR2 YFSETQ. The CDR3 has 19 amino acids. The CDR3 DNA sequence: TGCGCCAGCAGCGTGCGAGTTGTACAACGAAAGAGGACCTGGTCACCCCTCCACTTT. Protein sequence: CASSVRVVQRKRTWSPLHF. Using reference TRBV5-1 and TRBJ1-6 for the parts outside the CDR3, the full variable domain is KAGVTQTPRYLIKTRGQQVTLSCSPISGHRSVSWYQQTPGQGLQFLFEYFSETQRNKGNFPGRFSGRQFSNSRSEMNVSTLELGDSALYLCASSVRVVQRKRTWSPLHFGNGTRLTVT.

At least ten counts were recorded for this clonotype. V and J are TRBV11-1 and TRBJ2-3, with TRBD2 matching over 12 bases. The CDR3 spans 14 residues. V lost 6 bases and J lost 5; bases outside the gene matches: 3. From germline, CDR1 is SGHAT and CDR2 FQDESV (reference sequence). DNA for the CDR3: TGTGCCAGCAGGACTAGCGGGAGTGAAGATACGCAGTATTTT. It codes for CASRTSGSEDTQYF.

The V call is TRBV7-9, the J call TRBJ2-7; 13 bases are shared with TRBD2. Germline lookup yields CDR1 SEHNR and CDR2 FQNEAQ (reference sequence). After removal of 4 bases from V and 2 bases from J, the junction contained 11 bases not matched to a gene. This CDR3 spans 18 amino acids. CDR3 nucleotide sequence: TGTGCCAGCAGCTCTGGGTTGGGACTAGCGGGGACGGCCTACGAGCAGTACTTC. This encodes CASSSGLGLAGTAYEQYF.

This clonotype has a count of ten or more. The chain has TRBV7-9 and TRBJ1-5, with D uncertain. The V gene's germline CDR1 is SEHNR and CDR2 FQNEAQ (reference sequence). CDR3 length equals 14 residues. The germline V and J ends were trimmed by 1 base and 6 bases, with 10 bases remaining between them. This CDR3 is CASSLGGFGQPQHF. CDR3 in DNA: TGTGCCAGCAGCTTAGGAGGGTTCGGTCAGCCCCAGCATTTT.

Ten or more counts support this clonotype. Here the CDR3 DNA reads TGTGCCAGCAGCCCCGACCAACGAGGGGCAGATACGCAGTATTTT. Encoded protein: CASSPDQRGADTQYF. The V gene is TRBV7-9, the J gene TRBJ2-3; tentatively, D is TRBD1 or TRBD2 (5 bases each). The CDR3 runs to 15 residues. V was cut by 5 bases and J by 4 bases, with 16 bases left in between. CDR1 and CDR2 from the germline V gene are SEHNR and FQNEAQ (reference sequence).

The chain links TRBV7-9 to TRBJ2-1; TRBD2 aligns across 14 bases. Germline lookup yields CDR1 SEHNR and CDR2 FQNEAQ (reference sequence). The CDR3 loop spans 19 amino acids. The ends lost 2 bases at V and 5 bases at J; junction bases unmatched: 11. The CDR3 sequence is CASSLFWGLAGVRHNEQFF. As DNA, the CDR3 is TGTGCCAGCAGCTTATTTTGGGGACTAGCGGGAGTGAGACACAATGAGCAGTTCTTC. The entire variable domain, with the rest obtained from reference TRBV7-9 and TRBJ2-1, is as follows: DTGVSQNPRHKITKRGQNVTFRCDPISEHNRLYWYRQTLGQGPEFLTYFQNEAQLEKSRLLSDRFSAERPKGSFSTLEIQRTEQGDSAMYLCASSLFWGLAGVRHNEQFFGPGTRLTVL.

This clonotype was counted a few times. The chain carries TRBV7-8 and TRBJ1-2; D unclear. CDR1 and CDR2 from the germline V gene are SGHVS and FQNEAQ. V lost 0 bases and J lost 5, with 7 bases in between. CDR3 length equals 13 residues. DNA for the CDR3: TGTGCCAGCAGCTTAGCTTCGGATTATGGCTACACCTTC. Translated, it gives CASSLASDYGYTF.

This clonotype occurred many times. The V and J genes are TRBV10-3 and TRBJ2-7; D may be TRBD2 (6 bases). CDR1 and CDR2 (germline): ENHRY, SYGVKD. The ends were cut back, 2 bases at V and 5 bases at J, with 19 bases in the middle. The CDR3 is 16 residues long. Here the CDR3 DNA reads TGTGCCATCAGTGAGCCGACGGGGGTAAGTTCGGACGAGCAGTACTTC. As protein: CAISEPTGVSSDEQYF.

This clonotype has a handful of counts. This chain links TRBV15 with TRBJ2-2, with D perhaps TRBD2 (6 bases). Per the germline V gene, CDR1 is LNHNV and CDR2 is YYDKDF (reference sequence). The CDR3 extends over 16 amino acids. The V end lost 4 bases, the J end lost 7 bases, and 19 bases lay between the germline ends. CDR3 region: CATSKVRGSMDGELFF. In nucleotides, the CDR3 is TGTGCCACCAGCAAAGTACGGGGGTCTATGGACGGGGAGCTGTTTTTT. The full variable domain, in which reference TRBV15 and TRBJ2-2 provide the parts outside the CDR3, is DAMVIQNPRYQVTQFGKPVTLSCSQTLNHNVMYWYQQKSSQAPKLLFHYYDKDFNNEADTPDNFQSRRPNTSFCFLDIRSPGLGDTAMYLCATSKVRGSMDGELFFGEGSRLTVL.

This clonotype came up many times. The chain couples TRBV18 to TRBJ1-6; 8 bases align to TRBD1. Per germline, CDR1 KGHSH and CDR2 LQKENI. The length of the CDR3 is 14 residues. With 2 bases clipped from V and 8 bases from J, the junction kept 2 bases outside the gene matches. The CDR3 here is CASSPTDRDSPLHF. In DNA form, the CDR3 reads TGTGCCAGCTCACCAACGGACAGGGATTCACCCCTCCACTTT.